These 21 T cell receptor beta chains were all obtained from the same sample, sequenced in a study of blood T cell repertoires in COVID-19. The repertoire was sequenced with immunoSEQ multiplex PCR; TCRdb's copy has only in-frame clones and lacks some. The sample holds roughly 170,000 clones, around nine tenths seen once. The source material was peripheral blood. The receptors come from a man aged 35-49 years with active or convalescent COVID-19.

This chain joins TRBV19 and TRBJ2-3; 7 bases fit TRBD2. V trimming: 4 bases; J trimming: 0 bases; junction bases outside the gene matches: 16. The CDR3 is 19 residues long. CDR1 is LNHDA, CDR2 SQIVND, per germline (reference sequence). DNA for the CDR3: TGTGCCAGTAGTAAAGCCCCCCCCGGGGGGTCAGGGAGCACAGATACGCAGTATTTT. Translating it yields CASSKAPPGGSGSTDTQYF.

Remarks on this clone: Other DNA variants within this sample encode the same CDR3. The J gene is TRBJ1-1, the V gene TRBV7-2, with D perhaps matching TRBD1 (5 bases). V was cut by 4 bases and J by 1 base, with 7 bases left in between. Germline assignment: CDR1 SGHTA and CDR2 FQGNSA. The CDR3 extends over 13 amino acids. The CDR3 reads CASSSQGNTEAFF. CDR3 sequence (DNA): TGTGCCAGCAGCTCTCAGGGGAACACTGAAGCTTTCTTT.

The gene calls are TRBV5-5 and TRBJ2-2; D call uncertain. The CDR3 is made up of 14 amino acids. V was shortened by 2 bases and J by 0 bases, with 5 bases between the two germline ends. The germline V gene encodes CDR1 SGHKS and CDR2 YYEKEE (reference sequence). As DNA, the CDR3 is TGTGCCAGCAGCTTTACAGCGAACACCGGGGAGCTGTTTTTT. Protein: CASSFTANTGELFF. Drawing the rest from reference TRBV5-5 and TRBJ2-2, the complete variable domain is DAGVTQSPTHLIKTRGQQVTLRCSPISGHKSVSWYQQVLGQGPQFIFQYYEKEERGRGNFPDRFSARQFPNYSSELNVNALLLGDSALYLCASSFTANTGELFFGEGSRLTVL.

The chain is built from TRBV5-4 and TRBJ2-3, with 8 bases lining up with TRBD2. Germline loops: CDR1 SGHNT, CDR2 YYREEE (reference sequence). The CDR3 is 15 amino acids. The ends lost 0 bases at V and 6 bases at J; junction bases unmatched: 6. The CDR3 nucleotides read TGTGCCAGCAGCTTGGCCGGGGGGGCCCTCGATACGCAGTATTTT. It translates to CASSLAGGALDTQYF.

This chain joins TRBV5-1 and TRBJ2-2; 7 bases are shared with TRBD1. V was clipped by 0 bases and J by 6 bases; unmatched bases: 5. CDR3 size: 15 residues. The V gene's germline CDR1 is SGHRS and CDR2 YFSETQ. The CDR3, as DNA: TGCGCCAGCAGCTTGGGACAGGGTGGTGCCGGGGAGCTGTTTTTT. It codes for CASSLGQGGAGELFF.

The chain links TRBV10-3 to TRBJ2-7, with D perhaps TRBD2 (5 bases). There are 12 residues in the CDR3. CDR1 ENHRY and CDR2 SYGVKD come from the germline V gene. V was pared by 3 bases and J by 2 bases, with 5 bases between. The CDR3 nucleotides read TGTGCCATCAGTGATAGCGCCTACGAGCAGTACTTC. Translation: CAISDSAYEQYF.

The chain joins TRBV3-1 (or the pseudogene TRBV3-2) to TRBJ2-1; 7 bases line up with TRBD1. Trimming took 1 base from V and 7 from J; bases not matched to a gene: 10. This CDR3 has 16 residues. Germline V CDR1 and CDR2: LGHDT, YNNKEL (reference sequence). This chain's CDR3 is CASSQGNRGLGNEQFF. The CDR3, as DNA: TGTGCCAGCAGCCAAGGCAACAGGGGTTTGGGGAATGAGCAGTTCTTC.

This chain connects TRBV11-3 to TRBJ2-1; TRBD2 matches 9 bases. The V segment lost 1 base and the J segment 8 bases; nucleotides outside the gene matches: 6. Germline V gene lookup returns CDR1 SGHNT and CDR2 YENEEA. The CDR3 runs 15 residues. The CDR3 loop is CASSLGRGGVYEQFF. In nucleotides, the CDR3 is TGTGCCAGCAGCTTAGGTCGCGGGGGGGTCTATGAGCAGTTCTTC.

V and J are TRBV19 and TRBJ2-5, with a weak D call TRBD1 (6 bases). Deletions cut 5 bases from V and 1 base from J, with 11 bases between. Germline V CDR1 and CDR2: LNHDA, SQIVND (reference sequence). The CDR3 contains 14 residues. In DNA, the CDR3 is TGTGCCAGTAGTCTACAGGGATTCCAAGAGACCCAGTACTTC. It is translated as CASSLQGFQETQYF.

Note on this clone: A read error may produce the germline difference seen at one junction end. The CDR3 coding sequence is TGTGCTAGCAGCTCGCTTGCGGGGGTTACAGATACGCAGTATTTT. Amino acids: CASSSLAGVTDTQYF. The V and J genes are TRBV7-7 and TRBJ2-3, with 7 bases lining up with TRBD2. The CDR3 length is 15 residues. Germline CDR1 SSHAT, CDR2 FNYEAQ (reference sequence).

This chain connects TRBV5-1 to TRBJ2-7, with D possibly matching TRBD1 (5 bases). The CDR3 is 14 residues long. In germline, CDR1 is SGHRS, CDR2 YFSETQ. The V and J ends lost 0 bases and 3 bases respectively, with 10 bases between them. CDR3 coding DNA: TGCGCCAGCAGCTTGGAGGCAGGGTACTACGAGCAGTACTTC. Protein product: CASSLEAGYYEQYF.

The genes are TRBV5-6 and TRBJ1-4; D gene uncertain. The CDR3 sequence is 15 residues long. Germline CDR1 and CDR2: SGHDT and YYEEEE. V was shortened by 6 bases and J by 1 base, with 13 bases between the two germline ends. CDR3 in amino acids: CASTTPGKTNEKLFF. CDR3 DNA: TGTGCCAGCACCACACCGGGGAAAACTAATGAAAAACTGTTTTTT.

The chain links TRBV2 to TRBJ1-5, with a possible D match to TRBD1 (6 bases). Between the trimmed V and J ends, which lost 7 bases and 5 bases, there was a span of 12 bases. Germline V lookup: CDR1 SNHLY, CDR2 FYNNEI. This CDR3 region has 13 residues. The CDR3 loop reads CASTRTAYQPQHF. CDR3 coding DNA: TGTGCCAGCACCCGGACAGCTTATCAGCCCCAGCATTTT.

The chain employs TRBV6-2 or TRBV6-3 and TRBJ1-5, with 7 bases matching TRBD1. Germline V lookup: CDR1 MNHEY, CDR2 SVGEGT. The CDR3 sequence is 14 residues long. Unmatched junction bases numbered 6, after V lost 4 bases and J lost 6 bases. The CDR3 DNA sequence: TGTGCCAGCAGTTTACAGGGGAGGCTTCAGCCCCAGCATTTT. It is translated as CASSLQGRLQPQHF.

This sequence joins TRBV30 and TRBJ1-5; 7 bases map to TRBD1. The V and J ends lost 2 bases and 3 bases, in that order; junction bases with no gene match: 7. This CDR3 comprises 15 residues. Germline CDR1 reads GTSNPN; CDR2 reads SVGIG (reference sequence). The CDR3 sequence is CAWSLSGTVNQPQHF. CDR3 DNA sequence: TGTGCCTGGAGTTTGTCGGGGACAGTCAATCAGCCCCAGCATTTT.

The gene calls are TRBV27 and TRBJ2-5; D is perhaps TRBD2 (5 bases). Trimming shortened V by 0 bases and J by 3 bases, and 11 bases separated the two germline ends. The CDR3 spans 15 residues. CDR1 and CDR2 (germline): MNHEY, SMNVEV (reference sequence). The CDR3 sequence is CASSLSEASKETQYF. In nucleotides, the CDR3 is TGTGCCAGCAGTTTATCGGAGGCCTCAAAAGAGACCCAGTACTTC.

In the case of this clone: This CDR3 is also generated by other DNA sequences in the sample. The rearrangement joins TRBV19 to TRBJ1-6; 7 bases fit TRBD1. Trimming took 3 bases from V and 7 from J; bases not matched to a gene: 3. CDR1 is LNHDA, CDR2 SQIVND, per germline (reference sequence). The CDR3 sequence is 14 residues long. The CDR3 spells CASSIRDSNSPLHF. The CDR3 DNA follows: TGTGCCAGTAGTATCCGGGACAGCAATTCACCCCTCCACTTT.

This chain links TRBV4-1 with TRBJ1-2; possibly TRBD1 for D (5 bases). Trimming took 2 bases from V and 3 from J, leaving 7 bases between them. The CDR3 loop spans 13 amino acids. Germline V gene data show CDR1 as MGHRA and CDR2 as YSYEKL. CDR3 DNA: TGCGCCAGCAGCCAACGGGGGGACTATGGCTACACCTTC. It translates to CASSQRGDYGYTF.

The chain carries TRBV30 and TRBJ1-2; 11 bases align to TRBD1. V dropped 5 bases and J dropped 5; count of bases not matched to a gene: 1. Germline assignment: CDR1 GTSNPN and CDR2 SVGIG (reference sequence). This CDR3 spans 12 amino acids. CDR3 sequence: CAWGQGAYGYTF. CDR3 nucleotide sequence: TGTGCCTGGGGACAGGGGGCGTATGGCTACACCTTC. The whole variable domain, filled in from reference TRBV30 and TRBJ1-2, reads SQTIHQWPATLVQPVGSPLSLECTVEGTSNPNLYWYRQAAGRGLQLLFYSVGIGQISSEVPQNLSASRPQDRQFILSSKKLLLSDSGFYLCAWGQGAYGYTFGSGTRLTVV.

In its sample, this clone was seen once. The chain combines TRBV4-3 with TRBJ1-2; 8 nucleotides align to TRBD1. The germline gives CDR1 LGHNA, CDR2 YSLEER. This CDR3 is built from 16 residues. V lost 5 bases and J lost 3; bases outside the gene matches: 11. The CDR3 is CASSKSGSGGDYGYTF. The CDR3, as DNA: TGCGCCAGCAGCAAAAGTGGTTCAGGGGGCGACTATGGCTACACCTTC.

This clone was detected only once. Other DNA sequences from this sample encode an identical CDR3 as well. The rearrangement links TRBV28 to TRBJ2-6, with D perhaps TRBD1 (5 bases). Trimming cost V 2 bases and J 4 bases, with 9 bases left between them. The CDR3 is made up of 15 amino acids. From germline, CDR1 is MDHEN and CDR2 SYDVKM. CDR3 DNA: TGTGCCAGCAGTTTAGCAGGGTCCGGGGCCAACGTCCTGACTTTC. This sequence encodes CASSLAGSGANVLTF.